A selection of T cell receptor beta chains follows, all from one sample in a study of T cell repertoires in cytomegalovirus infection. TCRdb passed the reads through MiXCR, listing each CDR3 protein once. The sample records about 250,000 distinct CDR3 sequences, roughly 6.5% being singletons. Sequenced material: PBMCs. The receptors come from a human donor in good health (CMV status not recorded). Some clones in this sample may be carry-over from other donors' samples. Each CDR3 is given with its conserved first and last residue. D genes are given only for firm matches. The size entry is marked missing in some rows and otherwise reads once, few, many or a size class.

V: TRBV7-6
J: TRBJ2-7
D: NA
size: many
DNA: TGTGCCAGCAGCTTAAATCCAGGGAACGAGCAGTACTTC
CDR3: CASSLNPGNEQYF

V: TRBV25-1
J: TRBJ1-3
D: NA
size: many
DNA: TGTGCCAGCACTGCCGGCATTGGAAACACCATATATTTT
CDR3: CASTAGIGNTIYF

V: TRBV6-6
J: TRBJ1-2
D: NA
size: many
DNA: TGTGCCAGCAGTTACGGGTTGACCGTACGGGGGGCAGATGGCTACACCTTC
CDR3: CASSYGLTVRGADGYTF

V: TRBV29-1
J: TRBJ1-2
D: NA
size: few
DNA: TGCAGCGTTGTAGGGGGCTATGGCTACACCTTC
CDR3: CSVVGGYGYTF

V: TRBV27
J: TRBJ1-4
D: NA
size: many
DNA: TGTGCCAGCAGCCGACTCAGATCCCATGAAAAACTGTTTTTT
CDR3: CASSRLRSHEKLFF

V: TRBV7-3
J: TRBJ2-2
D: TRBD2
size: many
DNA: TGTGCCAGCAGCTTAGGGCCACGCGGGGGGAACACCGGGGAGCTGTTTTTT
CDR3: CASSLGPRGGNTGELFF

V: TRBV7-2
J: TRBJ2-3
D: NA
size: many
DNA: TGTGCCAGCACCTTAGGTTTCACCGATACGCAGTATTTT
CDR3: CASTLGFTDTQYF

V: TRBV6-2/TRBV6-3
J: TRBJ2-7
D: NA
size: many
DNA: TGTGCCAGCAGTCGAAGGGGGGGGAGAAAATTTTACGAGCAGTACTTC
CDR3: CASSRRGGRKFYEQYF

V: TRBV15
J: TRBJ2-7
D: TRBD1
size: few
DNA: TGTGCCACCGAACCCGGGACAGGGGTTACCTACGAGCAGTACTTC
CDR3: CATEPGTGVTYEQYF

V: TRBV6-5
J: TRBJ2-2
D: NA
size: NA
DNA: TGTGCCACCTATGGGCAGGGAAAGAACACCGGGGAGCTGTTTTTT
CDR3: CATYGQGKNTGELFF

V: TRBV6-5
J: TRBJ2-5
D: NA
size: NA
DNA: TGTGCCAGCAGTTCCCTTCCGGGACACTTCCAAGAGACCCAGTACTTC
CDR3: CASSSLPGHFQETQYF

V: TRBV11-2
J: TRBJ2-3
D: NA
size: many
DNA: TGTGCCACCAGCTCCGGGGAATGGGATACGCAGTATTTT
CDR3: CATSSGEWDTQYF

V: TRBV12-3/TRBV12-4
J: TRBJ2-6
D: NA
size: many
DNA: TGTGCCAGCATTGCGTTCTCTGGGGCCAACGTCCTGACTTTC
CDR3: CASIAFSGANVLTF

V: TRBV5-1
J: TRBJ2-7
D: NA
size: many
DNA: TGCGCCAGCAGCACGTTATTAGGGGGGAGCTCCTACGAGCAGTACTTC
CDR3: CASSTLLGGSSYEQYF

V: TRBV15
J: TRBJ1-4
D: NA
size: many
DNA: TGTGCCACCAGCAGAGCGACAGCGATTAATGAAAAACTGTTTTTT
CDR3: CATSRATAINEKLFF

V: TRBV6-1
J: TRBJ1-5
D: NA
size: many
DNA: TGTGCCAGCAGTGGACGATGGACGGGAAATCAGCCCCAGCATTTT
CDR3: CASSGRWTGNQPQHF

V: TRBV28
J: TRBJ2-7
D: TRBD2
size: many
DNA: TGTGCCAGCAGTCCAGCGGGGGGTCCCCCGGGGAAGGAGCAGTACTTC
CDR3: CASSPAGGPPGKEQYF

V: TRBV19
J: TRBJ2-6
D: NA
size: NA
DNA: TGTGCCAGTAGTACTCTGGGGAACTCTGGGGCCAACGTCCTGACTTTC
CDR3: CASSTLGNSGANVLTF

V: TRBV29-1
J: TRBJ1-3
D: NA
size: many
DNA: TGCAGCGTTGAGGAGGGGATAGCTGGAAACACCATATATTTT
CDR3: CSVEEGIAGNTIYF

V: TRBV5-1
J: TRBJ2-7
D: TRBD2
size: few
DNA: TGCGCCAGCAGCACGGGACTAGCCTACGAGCAGTACTTC
CDR3: CASSTGLAYEQYF

V: TRBV19
J: TRBJ1-5
D: NA
size: NA
DNA: TGTGCCAGTAGTGCGATACTCAATCAGCCCCAGCATTTT
CDR3: CASSAILNQPQHF